These 17 T cell receptor beta chains were all obtained from the same sample, sequenced in a study of low-dose radiotherapy and immunotherapy resistance in tumors. TRAV- and TRBV-specific primers were used for first-strand cDNA, which covered alpha and beta chains. TCR amplification ran roughly 20 PCR cycles using constant-region and V-primer adapter primers. TCRdb re-analysed the reads in MiXCR, keeping a single row per CDR3 protein. The sample lists about 58,000 distinct CDR3 sequences, about 23% occurring once. Regarding time point: after trial treatment. Described treatment: LDRT plus nivolumab, ipilimumab, low-dose cyclophosphamide and aspirin (RACIN trial). Sequences were derived from PBMCs, sampled after low-dose radiotherapy plus immunotherapy. These TCRs come from a male donor with prostate cancer.

The chain uses TRBV18 and TRBJ2-7, with D perhaps matching TRBD2 (5 bases). The CDR3 is 15 residues long. Germline V lookup: CDR1 KGHSH, CDR2 LQKENI. The ends were cut back, 3 bases at V and 4 bases at J, with 16 bases in the middle. CDR3 sequence (DNA): TGTGCCAGCTCACCCCGGAGGTCCTCTACTTACGAGCAGTACTTC. Translated, it gives CASSPRRSSTYEQYF.

This clonotype was counted ten times or more. The rearrangement links TRBV28 to TRBJ2-7; D might be TRBD1 (6 bases). CDR1 is MDHEN and CDR2 is SYDVKM in the germline V gene. The CDR3 length is 14 residues. Trimming took off 3 bases at V and 3 bases at J, with 12 bases between the two ends. The CDR3 DNA reads as TGTGCCAGCAGTTTGCCCGGACAGAACTACGAGCAGTACTTC. Encoded protein: CASSLPGQNYEQYF.

The sample holds many counts of this clonotype. V usage is TRBV6-2 or TRBV6-3 and J usage is TRBJ2-7; no clear D gene. Germline assignment: CDR1 MNHEY and CDR2 SVGEGT. The CDR3 totals 14 residues. V lost 5 bases and J 3 bases, leaving 14 bases between the germline ends. CDR3 sequence (DNA): TGTGCCAGCAGTCCCCGGGCCACCGGCTACGAGCAGTACTTC. Its translation is CASSPRATGYEQYF.

About this clonotype: With a far larger clone one base away, a read error is the likely cause. The CDR3 DNA reads TGTGCCAGCAGGGGACAGGGGCTCGAGCAGTACTTC. Translation gives CASRGQGLEQYF. The chain links TRBV6-1 to TRBJ2-1; 10 nucleotides agree with TRBD1. The end of the DNA fits TRBJ2-7 better, so the J call may be wrong. Germline V lookup: CDR1 MNHNS, CDR2 SASEGT. The CDR3 extends over 12 amino acids.

This clonotype has at least ten counts. The V gene is TRBV7-8, the J gene TRBJ2-3; D may be TRBD2 (7 bases). The germline V and J ends were trimmed by 1 base and 10 bases, with 15 bases remaining between them. The germline V gene encodes CDR1 SGHVS and CDR2 FQNEAQ. The length of the CDR3 is 14 residues. Written as DNA, the CDR3 is TGTGCCAGCAGCTTAGTTCGGGGGGCCGGTGCGCAGTATTTT. Encoded protein: CASSLVRGAGAQYF.

By sample share, this clonotype is medium-sized. The chain carries TRBV5-6 and TRBJ1-2, with 10 bases fitting TRBD1. CDR3 size: 18 residues. Germline V gene lookup returns CDR1 SGHDT and CDR2 YYEEEE. V dropped 4 bases and J dropped 3; count of bases not matched to a gene: 15. The CDR3 region is CASSHKPRQGARDYGYTF. Written as DNA, the CDR3 is TGTGCCAGCAGCCACAAGCCGAGACAGGGGGCGCGGGACTATGGCTACACCTTC.

Remarks on this clonotype: Germline is not matched at one junction end, which may reflect a read error. The chain employs TRBV20-1 and TRBJ2-1; 14 bases align to TRBD2. The CDR3 sequence is 19 residues long. CDR1 DFQATT and CDR2 SNEGSKA come from the germline V gene (reference sequence). The CDR3 loop reads CSAREEGLAGGRVYNEQFF. CDR3 in DNA: TGTAGTGCTAGGGAGGAAGGACTAGCGGGAGGCCGAGTCTACAATGAGCAGTTCTTC.

As for this clonotype: This is likely an artifact of a read error, given a far larger clone one base away. The rearrangement uses TRBV13 and TRBJ2-2; 10 positions match TRBD2. CDR1 is PRHDT, CDR2 FYEKMQ, per germline (reference sequence). Trimming removed 4 bases from V and 4 bases from J; junction bases left unmatched: 9. CDR3 size: 17 residues. CDR3 loop: CASSSGLAVLGTGELFF. CDR3 nucleotides: TGTGCCAGCAGCTCTGGACTAGCGGTGTTGGGCACCGGGGAGCTGTTTTTT.

V and J are TRBV6-6 and TRBJ2-5; the match to TRBD1 covers 7 bases. Germline values: CDR1 MNHNY, CDR2 SVGAGI (reference sequence). The junction had 10 bases not matched to a gene; V was cut back by 3 bases and J by 6 bases. The CDR3 covers 15 residues. The CDR3 nucleotides are TGTGCCAGCAGTTATTCAATTGACAGGGCGCAGACCCAGTACTTC. This gives the protein CASSYSIDRAQTQYF.

This clonotype was counted between two and nine times. This sequence joins TRBV5-4 and TRBJ1-3; D might be TRBD1 (5 bases). The length of the CDR3 is 15 residues. V was pared by 7 bases and J by 0 bases, with 14 bases between. Germline V lookup: CDR1 SGHNT, CDR2 YYREEE (reference sequence). This CDR3 is CASHAGQHSGNTIYF. The CDR3 nucleotides are TGTGCCAGCCACGCGGGGCAGCACTCTGGAAACACCATATATTTT.

This clonotype was observed many times. This rearrangement joins TRBV6-1 to TRBJ2-1; 8 nucleotides match TRBD2. The CDR3 loop spans 14 amino acids. Per the germline V gene, CDR1 is MNHNS and CDR2 is SASEGT. The junction had 6 bases not matched to a gene; V was cut back by 6 bases and J by 5 bases. The CDR3 nucleotides are TGTGCCAGCAGACTCGGGGGGGCGCACAATGAGCAGTTCTTC. Amino acid sequence: CASRLGGAHNEQFF.

This clonotype occurred many times. V and J are TRBV28 and TRBJ2-7, with no clear D. The V gene lost 2 bases and the J gene lost 3 bases, with 11 bases spanning the gap. Per germline, CDR1 MDHEN and CDR2 SYDVKM. CDR3 length: 14 residues. The CDR3 protein is CASSLVLSDYEQYF. CDR3 DNA: TGTGCCAGCAGTTTAGTTCTTTCCGACTACGAGCAGTACTTC.

In this sample, this clonotype turned up a few times. The V and J genes are TRBV19 and TRBJ2-5, with D possibly being TRBD2 (6 bases). Germline CDR1 is LNHDA and CDR2 is SQIVND (reference sequence). This CDR3 contains 14 residues. The ends were cut back, 7 bases at V and 1 base at J, with 13 bases in the middle. CDR3 protein: CASKQRGAQETQYF. The CDR3 nucleotides read TGTGCCAGTAAACAACGCGGGGCCCAAGAGACCCAGTACTTC.

This clonotype appeared many times. This chain connects TRBV19 to TRBJ2-5; D might be TRBD2 (5 bases). Germline values: CDR1 LNHDA, CDR2 SQIVND (reference sequence). Trimming took 4 bases from V and 5 from J, leaving 14 bases between them. This CDR3 is built from 14 residues. The CDR3 DNA sequence: TGTGCCAGTAGTACTCAAGCGAGAGGGGAGACCCAGTACTTC. Its protein is CASSTQARGETQYF.

On this clonotype itself: A far larger clone is one nucleotide away, so this likely arose from a read error. The chain links TRBV3-1 to TRBJ2-5, with D possibly TRBD2 on 5 matching bases. This CDR3 comprises 13 residues. Trimming stripped 1 base from V and 11 bases from J, with 14 bases between. CDR1 LGHDT and CDR2 YNNKEL come from the germline V gene (reference sequence). The CDR3 DNA follows: TGTGCCAGCAGCCAAGGGACCCGGGGTGAGCAGTACTTC. Amino acids: CASSQGTRGEQYF.

This clonotype was seen ten or more times. The chain carries TRBV2 and TRBJ2-7; unclear D gene. The CDR3 spans 13 residues. Germline V CDR1 and CDR2: SNHLY, FYNNEI. V lost 8 bases and J 0 bases, leaving 11 bases between the germline ends. The CDR3 loop reads CASQDVFSYEQYF. CDR3 DNA: TGTGCCAGCCAGGACGTCTTCTCCTACGAGCAGTACTTC.

The chain employs TRBV7-9 and TRBJ2-7; 8 bases are shared with TRBD1. Germline V gene data show CDR1 as SEHNR and CDR2 as FQNEAQ (reference sequence). V dropped 5 bases and J dropped 0; count of bases not matched to a gene: 6. The CDR3 loop spans 15 amino acids. As DNA, the CDR3 is TGTGCCAGCAGCCCCCGCGGACAGGGCTCCTACGAGCAGTACTTC. Translation gives CASSPRGQGSYEQYF. The full variable domain, in which reference TRBV7-9 and TRBJ2-7 provide the parts outside the CDR3, is DTGVSQNPRHKITKRGQNVTFRCDPISEHNRLYWYRQTLGQGPEFLTYFQNEAQLEKSRLLSDRFSAERPKGSFSTLEIQRTEQGDSAMYLCASSPRGQGSYEQYFGPGTRLTVT.